A single T cell receptor beta chain is shown here with its context. Antigen: not known. The data are from a study of CD8 T cells in ankylosing spondylitis. Points from the study as a whole: Seemingly characteristic of ankylosing spondylitis blood was a TCR beta motif consisting of about 8 highly homologous variants.

CDR1 and CDR2 (germline): DFQATT, SNEGSKA (reference sequence). V shed 6 bases and J 7 bases; nucleotides not matched to a gene: 12. This CDR3 has 14 amino acids. In TCRdb, the 5' RACE reads were re-called with MiXCR into one record per CDR3 protein. The table lists approximately 400,000 distinct CDR3 sequences, roughly a sixth of them singletons, with approximately 1% in the top ten. The V call is TRBV20-1, the J call TRBJ2-4; 7 nucleotides line up with TRBD1. The clonotype comes from a male donor with ankylosing spondylitis. The sample taken for sequencing was blood, either unsorted or a sorted T cell fraction (not recorded which). CDR3 nucleotide sequence: TGCAGTGCCCAGGACAGGCGTGGGGCGAACATTCAGTACTTC. This translates into CSAQDRRGANIQYF.